This TCR beta chain was captured by sequencing in a study of blood T cell repertoires in COVID-19. Study details: Acute-phase and convalescent COVID-19 samples originated in the United States, Italy and Spain.

Assay used: immunoSEQ multiplex PCR; TCRdb lists only in-frame clones, some missing. This repertoire shows 150,000 to 200,000 clones, more than 85% found once; its top ten account for 6% to 7.5%. Germline-derived CDR1 and CDR2 are LGHNA and YSLEER. The junction had 6 bases not matched to a gene; V was cut back by 0 bases and J by 5 bases. CDR3 length: 15 residues. The specimen was peripheral blood. This clonotype originated in a woman of 80 years or more in a cohort sampled during active or convalescent COVID-19. This chain links TRBV4-3 with TRBJ1-2, with 7 bases lining up with TRBD1. In DNA form, the CDR3 reads TGCGCCAGCAGCCAAGAGTCACAGGGGTTGTATGGCTACACCTTC. This codes for CASSQESQGLYGYTF.